These 15 T cell receptor beta chains were sequenced from one sample in a study of blood T cells in healthy people across ages. Together with a sample-barcoded 5' primer, a J-beta primer mix was included in a second PCR lasting roughly 6 to 12 cycles. TCRdb passed the 5' RACE reads through MiXCR, listing each CDR3 protein once. This sample has about 580,000 distinct CDR3 sequences, with 45% to 55% found just once. The sequencing input was blood. The receptor source for this set is a man older than 75 in good health.

This sequence joins TRBV5-1 and TRBJ2-7, with 8 bases matching TRBD1. This CDR3 region has 15 residues. The germline V gene encodes CDR1 SGHRS and CDR2 YFSETQ. V was pared by 0 bases and J by 7 bases, with 9 bases of the junction left unmatched. The DNA for the CDR3 is TGCGCCAGCAGCTTGGGACAGGGGATCAACAATGAGCAGTACTTC. This encodes CASSLGQGINNEQYF.

For the CDR3, the DNA is TGTGCCAGCGGAGGACAGGGGATGGGCAATCAGCCCCAGCATTTT. Residues: CASGGQGMGNQPQHF. The chain couples TRBV2 to TRBJ1-5, with 9 bases aligning to TRBD1. V lost 8 bases, J lost 2 bases, and 7 bases stayed unmatched. The length of the CDR3 is 15 residues. The germline V gene encodes CDR1 SNHLY and CDR2 FYNNEI.

This clonotype occurred a few times. V is TRBV20-1 and J is TRBJ1-6; 7 bases line up with TRBD1. CDR1 and CDR2 (germline): DFQATT, SNEGSKA (reference sequence). This CDR3 region has 16 residues. The ends lost 1 base at V and 8 bases at J; junction bases unmatched: 11. CDR3 in amino acids: CSARAGGQGGYSPLHF. The CDR3 DNA is TGCAGTGCTAGAGCCGGCGGGCAGGGGGGTTATTCACCCCTCCACTTT.

This clonotype was counted many times. The chain couples TRBV6-5 to TRBJ1-1; D may be TRBD1 (5 bases). Trimming took 7 bases from V and 4 from J, leaving 13 bases between them. The CDR3 loop spans 13 amino acids. Germline values: CDR1 MNHEY, CDR2 SVGAGI. CDR3 sequence reads: CASKGQKLTEAFF. As DNA, the CDR3 is TGTGCCAGCAAGGGGCAGAAACTCACTGAAGCTTTCTTT.

J is TRBJ1-2 and V is TRBV6-2 or TRBV6-3; D is ambiguous. The CDR3 consists of 13 residues. Germline values: CDR1 MNHEY, CDR2 SVGEGT. V was clipped by 6 bases and J by 4 bases, with 12 bases between them. CDR3 loop: CASRTSASYGYTF. CDR3 DNA: TGTGCCAGCAGGACGTCAGCATCCTATGGCTACACCTTC.

The table lists this clonotype with a few counts. The chain is built from TRBV30 and TRBJ2-5; no clear D gene. The germline V gene encodes CDR1 GTSNPN and CDR2 SVGIG (reference sequence). V shed 5 bases and J shed 5 bases, with 18 bases lying between them. The CDR3 is 14 amino acids. The CDR3 here is CAWAPKGAVETQYF. The CDR3 region has the DNA TGTGCCTGGGCTCCTAAGGGCGCGGTGGAGACCCAGTACTTC.

The table lists this clonotype with a few counts. The genes are TRBV9 and TRBJ2-3, with a possible D match to TRBD2 (5 bases). The CDR3 contains 14 residues. Germline CDR1 and CDR2: SGDLS and YYNGEE. Trimming stripped 2 bases from V and 2 bases from J, with 9 bases between. CDR3 bases: TGTGCCAGCAGCGTGGTGGGAGACACAGATACGCAGTATTTT. It translates to CASSVVGDTDTQYF.

This clonotype was counted between two and nine times. V and J are TRBV7-9 and TRBJ2-7, with unresolved D. The CDR3 contains 12 residues. Trimming took 4 bases from V and 2 from J, leaving 6 bases between them. Germline CDR1 and CDR2: SEHNR and FQNEAQ (reference sequence). The CDR3 protein is CASSSQPYEQYF. The CDR3 coding sequence is TGTGCCAGCAGCTCTCAACCCTACGAGCAGTACTTC.

CDR3 residues: CASSHWTDNSPLHF. CDR3 DNA: TGTGCCAGCAGCCACTGGACAGATAATTCACCCCTCCACTTT. The chain couples TRBV3-1 to TRBJ1-6, with D perhaps matching TRBD1 (6 bases). The CDR3 runs 14 residues. Trimming took 3 bases from V and 5 from J, leaving 8 bases between them. Germline V CDR1 and CDR2: LGHDT, YNNKEL (reference sequence).

Turning to this clonotype: At one of its ends the junction is not consistent with the germline gene, which may arise from a read error. This rearrangement joins TRBV6-6 to TRBJ1-1; a possible D gene is TRBD1 (5 bases). CDR1 and CDR2 from the germline V gene are MNHNY and SVGAGI (reference sequence). The CDR3 is made up of 16 amino acids. The CDR3 loop reads CACSYYRGGLNTEAFF. The CDR3 DNA reads as TGTGCCTGCAGCTACTACCGGGGGGGACTGAACACTGAAGCTTTCTTT.

This clonotype was observed at least ten times. The chain recombines TRBV7-2 with TRBJ2-5; D uncertain. Germline V lookup: CDR1 SGHTA, CDR2 FQGNSA. The CDR3 has 11 amino acids. V was clipped by 5 bases and J by 0 bases, with 1 base between them. CDR3 sequence: CASSDQETQYF. As DNA, the CDR3 is TGTGCCAGCAGCGACCAAGAGACCCAGTACTTC. Supplemented by reference TRBV7-2 and TRBJ2-5, the full variable domain reads GAGVSQSPSNKVTEKGKDVELRCDPISGHTALYWYRQSLGQGLEFLIYFQGNSAPDKSGLPSDRFSAERTGGSVSTLTIQRTQQEDSAVYLCASSDQETQYFGPGTRLLVL.

The V gene is TRBV5-1, the J gene TRBJ2-7, with 9 bases identical to TRBD1. This CDR3 has 16 amino acids. From germline, CDR1 is SGHRS and CDR2 YFSETQ. Losses at the gene ends were 4 bases for V and 3 bases for J; bases not matched to a gene: 11. CDR3 DNA: TGCGCCAGCAGCAGAACCGGGACAGGGTTTTTCTACGAGCAGTACTTC. Its protein product is CASSRTGTGFFYEQYF.

This clonotype was found a few times. This sequence joins TRBV28 and TRBJ2-7; 9 bases line up with TRBD1. V lost 6 bases, J lost 1 base, and 10 bases stayed unmatched. CDR1 is MDHEN, CDR2 SYDVKM, per germline. This CDR3 region has 16 residues. This CDR3 reads CASRETGQGRSYEQYF. The CDR3 DNA is TGTGCCAGCAGGGAGACGGGACAGGGACGTTCCTACGAGCAGTACTTC. The complete variable domain, with remaining parts taken from reference TRBV28 and TRBJ2-7, reads DVKVTQSSRYLVKRTGEKVFLECVQDMDHENMFWYRQDPGLGLRLIYFSYDVKMKEKGDIPEGYSVSREKKERFSLILESASTNQTSMYLCASRETGQGRSYEQYFGPGTRLTVT.

The CDR3 DNA sequence: TGCAGTGCTACTAATCTAGCGGGAGCTTCCGTCGAGCAGTACTTC. This sequence encodes CSATNLAGASVEQYF. The chain carries TRBV20-1 and TRBJ2-5, with TRBD2 matching over 10 bases. The DNA end lines up better with TRBJ2-7; the J call may be wrong. From germline, CDR1 is DFQATT and CDR2 SNEGSKA (reference sequence). The CDR3 is made up of 15 amino acids.

This clonotype was found a few times. V and J are TRBV29-1 and TRBJ2-7, with D tentatively TRBD1 (5 bases). The germline V gene encodes CDR1 SQVTM and CDR2 ANQGSEA. V lost 4 bases to trimming and J lost 0 bases, with 13 bases between them. CDR3 length equals 14 residues. The DNA for the CDR3 is TGCAGCGTTGCCAAGGGGTTCCTCTCCTACGAGCAGTACTTC. Protein product: CSVAKGFLSYEQYF.